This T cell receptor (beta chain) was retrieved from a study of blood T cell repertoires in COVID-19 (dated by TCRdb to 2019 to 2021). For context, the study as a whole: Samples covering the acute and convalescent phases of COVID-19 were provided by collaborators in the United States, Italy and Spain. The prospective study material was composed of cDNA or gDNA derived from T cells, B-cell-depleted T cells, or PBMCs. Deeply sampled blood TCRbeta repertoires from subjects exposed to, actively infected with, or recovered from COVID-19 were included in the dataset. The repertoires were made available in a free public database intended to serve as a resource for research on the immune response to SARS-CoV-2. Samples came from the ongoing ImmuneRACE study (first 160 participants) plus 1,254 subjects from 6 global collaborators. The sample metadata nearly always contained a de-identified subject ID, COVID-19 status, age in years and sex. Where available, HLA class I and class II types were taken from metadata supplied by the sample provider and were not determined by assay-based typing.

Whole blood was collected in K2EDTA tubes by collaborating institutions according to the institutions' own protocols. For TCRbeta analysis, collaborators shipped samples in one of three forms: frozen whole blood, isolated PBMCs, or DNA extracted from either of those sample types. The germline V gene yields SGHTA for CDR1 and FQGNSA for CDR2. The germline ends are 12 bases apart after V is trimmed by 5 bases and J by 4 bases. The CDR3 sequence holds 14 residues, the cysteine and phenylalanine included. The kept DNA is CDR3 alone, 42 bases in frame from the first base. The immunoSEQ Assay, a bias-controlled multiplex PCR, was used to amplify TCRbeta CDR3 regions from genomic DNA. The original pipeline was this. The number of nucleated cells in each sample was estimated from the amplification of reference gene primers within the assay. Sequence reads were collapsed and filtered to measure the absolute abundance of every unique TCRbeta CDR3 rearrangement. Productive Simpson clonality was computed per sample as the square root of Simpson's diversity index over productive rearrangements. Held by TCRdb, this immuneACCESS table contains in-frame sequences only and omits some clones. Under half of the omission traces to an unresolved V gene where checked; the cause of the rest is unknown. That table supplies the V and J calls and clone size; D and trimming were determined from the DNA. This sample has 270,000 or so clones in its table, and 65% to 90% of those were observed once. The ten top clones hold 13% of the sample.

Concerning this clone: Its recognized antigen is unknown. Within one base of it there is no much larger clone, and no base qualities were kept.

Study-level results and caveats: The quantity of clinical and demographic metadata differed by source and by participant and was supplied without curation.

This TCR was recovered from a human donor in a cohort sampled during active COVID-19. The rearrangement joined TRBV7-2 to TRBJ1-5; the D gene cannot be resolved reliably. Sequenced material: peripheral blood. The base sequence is TGTGCCAGCAGCCCCCGGACGGGGAATCAGCCCCAGCATTTT. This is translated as CASSPRTGNQPQHF.